The text below deals with one T cell receptor beta chain. The antigen it recognizes is unknown. Base-call qualities are not available, and no considerably larger clone is one nucleotide away. In the prospective study, participants were roughly 18 to 90 years old, resided in about two dozen geographic areas of the United States, and were enrolled through a virtual design. To assign participants to cohorts, the prospective study relied on clinical history that participants themselves reported in a screening survey and a study questionnaire. ImmuneRACE Cohort 3 recovered participants were defined by two consecutive negative NP/OP PCR tests, healthcare professional clearance, or symptom resolution. Each participant in the prospective study had whole blood, serum and a nasopharyngeal or oropharyngeal swab collected by mobile phlebotomists. Additional blood draws and questionnaires over an approximately two-month period could optionally be provided by prospective study participants. Before DNA extraction, blood samples from the prospective study were shipped at room temperature or frozen.

The immunoSEQ Assay, a bias-controlled multiplex PCR, was used to amplify TCRbeta CDR3 regions from genomic DNA. Per the original workflow: The number of nucleated cells in each sample was estimated from the amplification of reference gene primers within the assay. To quantify the absolute abundance of each unique TCRbeta CDR3 rearrangement, sequence reads were collapsed and filtered. For each sample, productive Simpson clonality was calculated by taking the square root of Simpson's diversity index across productive rearrangements. The table was pulled from immuneACCESS by TCRdb, which kept in-frame rearrangements only. Such tables lose some clones; where checked, under half of the loss comes from unresolved V genes, and the rest has no known cause. V and J calls and clone size are those listed in that table; D and trimming were worked out from the DNA. This sample holds around 470,000 clones; less than 95% were observed only once. The ten largest make up about 0.6% of the sample.

This sample was taken from a study of blood T cell repertoires in COVID-19 (dated by TCRdb to the early 2020s). Background on the whole study: Samples covering the acute and convalescent phases of COVID-19 were provided by collaborators in the United States, Italy and Spain. Deeply sampled blood TCRbeta repertoires from subjects exposed to, actively infected with, or recovered from COVID-19 were included in the dataset. HLA class I and class II types, where available, came from metadata supplied by the sample provider rather than from assay-based typing. The repertoires were made available in a free public database intended to serve as a resource for research on the immune response to SARS-CoV-2. The samples were drawn from the first 160 participants of the ongoing ImmuneRACE study and from 950 to 1,500 subjects provided by 6 global collaborators. A de-identified subject ID, COVID-19 status, age in years and sex were almost always included in the sample metadata. The material from the prospective study consisted of cDNA or gDNA derived from T cells, B-cell-depleted T cells, or PBMCs.

What the study reported, not specific to this receptor: How much clinical and demographic metadata was included differed by source and by participant, and the metadata was provided uncurated.

Clipping removes 0 bases from V and 13 bases from J, with 14 as the unmatched junction base count. The CDR3 runs 16 amino acids, cysteine and phenylalanine included. Only CDR3 DNA remains: 48 bases, in frame from the first base. For CDR1 and CDR2, the germline V gene (reference sequence) lists LGHDT and YNNKEL. The sample was PBMCs or T cells enriched from blood (not recorded which). The chain is encoded by TRBV3-1 (or the pseudogene TRBV3-2) joined to TRBJ2-1; TRBD2 lines up with 8 middle nucleotides. The TCR comes from a man aged 18-30 years who had recovered from COVID-19. The CDR3 corresponds to CASSQDLASGQKEQFF. The sequenced DNA is TGTGCCAGCAGCCAAGATTTGGCTAGCGGGCAGAAGGAACAGTTCTTC.